A single sample gave rise to the 26 T cell receptor beta chains below, sequenced in a study of blood T cell repertoires in COVID-19. The data were produced by immunoSEQ multiplex PCR, yet TCRdb's version contains in-frame clones alone and is incomplete. The table records approximately 70,000 clones, roughly 70% of them present only once. Material: PBMCs or T cells enriched from blood (not recorded which). The receptors come from a woman aged 55-75 years who had been exposed to COVID-19.

This clone was counted between two and nine times. The chain combines TRBV30 with TRBJ1-2; D unresolved. Trimming shortened V by 4 bases and J by 8 bases, and 14 bases separated the two germline ends. This CDR3 spans 12 amino acids. Germline V CDR1 and CDR2: GTSNPN, SVGIG (reference sequence). This CDR3 is CAWTRLARGYTF. The CDR3 DNA reads TGTGCCTGGACAAGGCTGGCTAGGGGCTACACCTTC.

The rearrangement links TRBV15 to TRBJ1-3; D not resolved. Trimming cost V 1 base and J 0 bases, with 10 bases left between them. The CDR3 is 16 residues long. From germline, CDR1 is LNHNV and CDR2 YYDKDF (reference sequence). The chain's CDR3 is CATSRGGGSSGNTIYF. DNA of the CDR3: TGTGCCACCAGCAGAGGAGGCGGGAGCTCTGGAAACACCATATATTTT.

V is TRBV7-9 and J is TRBJ2-1; D unclear. The CDR3 length is 14 residues. Germline CDR1 and CDR2: SEHNR and FQNEAQ (reference sequence). V lost 0 bases and J 8 bases, leaving 11 bases between the germline ends. CDR3 in amino acids: CASSLARKGDEQFF. CDR3 bases: TGTGCCAGCAGCTTAGCGCGTAAAGGAGATGAGCAGTTCTTC.

This clone was counted once. The V and J genes are TRBV2 and TRBJ2-2; TRBD2 agrees at 8 bases. The germline V gene has CDR1 SNHLY and CDR2 FYNNEI. The CDR3 consists of 13 residues. Trimming cost V 7 bases and J 7 bases; bases outside gene matches: 5. Here the CDR3 reads CASIKTSDGELFF. CDR3 DNA sequence: TGTGCCAGCATTAAGACTAGCGACGGGGAGCTGTTTTTT.

The V call is TRBV18, the J call TRBJ1-6; perhaps TRBD1 as D (5 bases). This CDR3 spans 14 amino acids. Germline lookup yields CDR1 KGHSH and CDR2 LQKENI. Trimming stripped 6 bases from V and 2 bases from J, with 8 bases between. The CDR3 DNA reads TGTGCCAGCTCCGCGGGGGCCTATAATTCACCCCTCCACTTT. Its protein is CASSAGAYNSPLHF.

This clone was recorded once. The chain recombines TRBV19 with TRBJ1-1, with D perhaps matching TRBD1 (5 bases). V shed 7 bases and J shed 1 base, with 13 bases lying between them. Germline-derived CDR1 and CDR2 are LNHDA and SQIVND (reference sequence). The CDR3 consists of 14 residues. For the CDR3, the DNA is TGTGCCAGTATTAGGGGAAGATGGAACACTGAAGCTTTCTTT. This encodes CASIRGRWNTEAFF.

The chain recombines TRBV6-1 with TRBJ1-2; D is perhaps TRBD1 (5 bases). V lost 2 bases to trimming and J lost 11 bases, with 12 bases between them. The CDR3 loop spans 12 amino acids. CDR1 MNHNS and CDR2 SASEGT come from the germline V gene. For the CDR3, the DNA is TGTGCCAGCAGTGAACCCAGGGCCCGATACACCTTC. It codes for CASSEPRARYTF.

The chain employs TRBV6-5 and TRBJ1-5; D is uncertain. The CDR3 loop spans 14 amino acids. Trimming took 6 bases from V and 7 from J, leaving 16 bases between them. Germline V gives CDR1 MNHEY, CDR2 SVGAGI. CDR3 in DNA: TGTGCCAGCAGACAGAATGGCCTTGGGCAGCCCCAGCATTTT. As protein: CASRQNGLGQPQHF.

This CDR3 reads CATSRQRQGRGTEAFF. Written as DNA, the CDR3 is TGTGCCACCAGCAGACAGAGACAGGGTCGTGGAACTGAAGCTTTCTTT. This chain uses TRBV15 with TRBJ1-1, with TRBD1 identical over 7 bases. Germline V CDR1 and CDR2: LNHNV, YYDKDF (reference sequence). The CDR3 is 16 amino acids. Losses at the gene ends were 2 bases for V and 5 bases for J; bases not matched to a gene: 11.

V gene TRBV11-2 combines with J gene TRBJ2-1; TRBD2 agrees at 9 bases. Germline V gives CDR1 SGHAT, CDR2 FQNNGV. J gave up 8 bases and V 2 bases, and 10 bases lay outside the gene matches. The CDR3 runs to 16 residues. This CDR3 reads CASSLRAGGPIDEQFF. In nucleotides, the CDR3 is TGTGCCAGCAGCTTAAGGGCGGGAGGGCCCATCGATGAGCAGTTCTTC.

The count of this clone is one. This sequence joins TRBV29-1 and TRBJ2-3; TRBD2 matches at 10 bases. Germline V gene data show CDR1 as SQVTM and CDR2 as ANQGSEA. This CDR3 is 15 amino acids long. J was trimmed by 1 base and V by 4 bases; bases with no gene match: 5. CDR3 amino acids: CSVAGTSEGTDTQYF. The CDR3 bases are TGCAGCGTTGCCGGGACTAGCGAAGGCACAGATACGCAGTATTTT.

CDR3 amino acids: CASRLLLAGEETQYF. DNA of the CDR3: TGCGCCAGCAGGCTTTTACTAGCGGGGGAAGAGACCCAGTACTTC. The V gene is TRBV4-1, the J gene TRBJ2-5; 11 bases fit TRBD2. V shed 6 bases and J 3 bases; nucleotides not matched to a gene: 6. CDR1 is MGHRA, CDR2 YSYEKL, per germline. The CDR3 is made up of 15 amino acids.

This chain connects TRBV30 to TRBJ1-2; 8 nucleotides agree with TRBD1. Germline CDR1 and CDR2: GTSNPN and SVGIG (reference sequence). CDR3 size: 12 residues. V lost 0 bases and J lost 8; bases outside the gene matches: 2. The CDR3 region is CAWSVQGEGYTF. Here the CDR3 DNA reads TGTGCCTGGAGTGTACAGGGGGAGGGCTACACCTTC. Filled out from reference TRBV30 and TRBJ1-2, the complete variable domain reads SQTIHQWPATLVQPVGSPLSLECTVEGTSNPNLYWYRQAAGRGLQLLFYSVGIGQISSEVPQNLSASRPQDRQFILSSKKLLLSDSGFYLCAWSVQGEGYTFGSGTRLTVV.

The CDR3 DNA follows: TGTGCCAGTAGTACTCTAGCGGGGTCCTACGAGCAGTACTTC. Its protein product is CASSTLAGSYEQYF. The J gene is TRBJ2-7, the V gene TRBV19; 9 nucleotides match TRBD2. Per germline, CDR1 LNHDA and CDR2 SQIVND (reference sequence). The junction had 2 bases not matched to a gene; V was cut back by 4 bases and J by 1 base. The CDR3 is 14 amino acids. Based on the CDR3 plus reference TRBV19 and TRBJ2-7, the full variable domain is DGGITQSPKYLFRKEGQNVTLSCEQNLNHDAMYWYRQDPGQGLRLIYYSQIVNDFQKGDIAEGYSVSREKKESFPLTVTSAQKNPTAFYLCASSTLAGSYEQYFGPGTRLTVT.

This sequence joins TRBV19 and TRBJ1-1; TRBD1 aligns across 8 bases. After removal of 4 bases from V and 4 bases from J, the junction contained 5 bases not matched to a gene. The CDR3 extends over 14 amino acids. CDR1 LNHDA and CDR2 SQIVND come from the germline V gene (reference sequence). The CDR3, as DNA: TGTGCCAGTAGTAGCAGGGGGCTAGGCACTGAAGCTTTCTTT. It specifies CASSSRGLGTEAFF. Full variable domain (rest looked up from reference TRBV19 and TRBJ1-1): DGGITQSPKYLFRKEGQNVTLSCEQNLNHDAMYWYRQDPGQGLRLIYYSQIVNDFQKGDIAEGYSVSREKKESFPLTVTSAQKNPTAFYLCASSSRGLGTEAFFGQGTRLTVV.

The V gene is TRBV12-3 or TRBV12-4, the J gene TRBJ1-1, with D unclear. V dropped 3 bases and J dropped 0 bases, with 5 bases sitting between them. CDR3 length: 13 amino acids. The CDR3 nucleotides read TGTGCCAGCAGTTTGGCCCTGAACACTGAAGCTTTCTTT. Amino acid sequence: CASSLALNTEAFF.

This clone has just a few counts. The rearrangement uses TRBV7-9 and TRBJ1-3, with a possible D match to TRBD1 (6 bases). The V end lost 2 bases, the J end lost 0 bases, and 8 bases lay between the germline ends. This CDR3 comprises 15 residues. The germline CDR1 and CDR2 sequences are SEHNR and FQNEAQ (reference sequence). The CDR3 DNA sequence: TGTGCCAGCAGCTTACGGGACAACTCTGGAAACACCATATATTTT. Translating gives CASSLRDNSGNTIYF. Full variable domain (outside the CDR3, taken from reference TRBV7-9 and TRBJ1-3): DTGVSQNPRHKITKRGQNVTFRCDPISEHNRLYWYRQTLGQGPEFLTYFQNEAQLEKSRLLSDRFSAERPKGSFSTLEIQRTEQGDSAMYLCASSLRDNSGNTIYFGEGSWLTVV.

CDR3 bases: TGTGCCAGCAGCTTAGGAGGCGACCAAAACATTCAGTACTTC. It translates to CASSLGGDQNIQYF. The chain carries TRBV7-2 and TRBJ2-4, with no clear D. Between the trimmed V and J ends, which lost 1 base and 5 bases, there was a span of 9 bases. Germline V gives CDR1 SGHTA, CDR2 FQGNSA. The CDR3 runs 14 residues.

Worth noting for this clone: One end of the junction does not line up with germline, which may come from a read error. The V and J genes are TRBV2 and TRBJ1-6, with D unclear. Germline loops: CDR1 SNHLY, CDR2 FYNNEI. This CDR3 is 14 amino acids long. The CDR3 DNA is TGTGCCAGCACTGAAGGAACCCGGGTATCACCCCTCCACTTT. As protein: CASTEGTRVSPLHF.

This clone was picked up many times. The chain carries TRBV2 and TRBJ1-5; D is unresolved. V gave up 4 bases and J gave up 7 bases, with 11 bases separating them. Germline V gene lookup returns CDR1 SNHLY and CDR2 FYNNEI. The CDR3 totals 13 residues. The CDR3 reads CASSAGQFQPQHF. In nucleotides, the CDR3 is TGTGCCAGCAGTGCTGGGCAGTTCCAGCCCCAGCATTTT.

This clone has only a few counts. The chain has TRBV28 and TRBJ1-1; D gene unclear. Trimming shortened V by 5 bases and J by 0 bases, and 7 bases separated the two germline ends. The CDR3 is made up of 13 amino acids. In germline, CDR1 is MDHEN, CDR2 SYDVKM. The CDR3 DNA reads TGTGCCAGCAGTGACTACATGAACACTGAAGCTTTCTTT. Translated, it gives CASSDYMNTEAFF.

The gene calls are TRBV18 and TRBJ1-5; D gene ambiguous. This CDR3 is 13 amino acids long. Trimming stripped 6 bases from V and 6 bases from J, with 12 bases between. Germline values: CDR1 KGHSH, CDR2 LQKENI. The CDR3 bases are TGTGCCAGCTCCGAGGGTACGAGTCAGCCCCAGCATTTT. Amino acid sequence: CASSEGTSQPQHF.

The sample holds a few counts of this clone. The V gene is TRBV5-1, the J gene TRBJ2-1; 8 bases are a match to TRBD1. The CDR3 is 12 amino acids. V lost 6 bases to trimming and J lost 6 bases; unmatched junction nucleotides: 2. CDR1 is SGHRS, CDR2 YFSETQ, per germline. CDR3 coding DNA: TGCGCCAGCACAGGGGGCCTCAATGAGCAGTTCTTC. Translating gives CASTGGLNEQFF.

V is TRBV10-3 and J is TRBJ1-2, with D tentatively TRBD1 (5 bases). The CDR3 spans 14 residues. The V end was cut by 11 bases, the J end by 3 bases, with 19 bases between. Germline V gene sequence: CDR1 ENHRY, CDR2 SYGVKD. The CDR3 coding sequence is TGTGCCTCCCAAGACCCAGTGGGGCACTATGGCTACACCTTC. It yields the protein CASQDPVGHYGYTF.

V is TRBV14 and J is TRBJ2-7; 12 bases align to TRBD1. V dropped 2 bases and J dropped 7; count of bases not matched to a gene: 6. The CDR3 loop spans 15 amino acids. Germline loops: CDR1 SGHDN, CDR2 FVKESK. CDR3 protein: CASSQLGQGAKEQYF. The CDR3 DNA reads as TGTGCCAGCAGCCAATTGGGACAGGGGGCGAAGGAGCAGTACTTC.

The J gene is TRBJ2-1, the V gene TRBV30; D unclear. The ends were cut back, 5 bases at V and 0 bases at J, with 11 bases in the middle. The CDR3 has 14 residues. From germline, CDR1 is GTSNPN and CDR2 SVGIG (reference sequence). The CDR3: CAWHVSSSYNEQFF. Written as DNA, the CDR3 is TGTGCCTGGCATGTCTCTAGCTCCTACAATGAGCAGTTCTTC.